The 26 T cell receptor beta chains reported below all come from one sample, sequenced in a study of blood T cells in healthy people across ages (dated by TCRdb to 2015 to 2017). The library came from 5' RACE. The sequencing machine was an Illumina HiSeq 2500. A second PCR of about 6 to 12 cycles was run with a J-beta primer mix and a sample-barcoded 5' primer. TCRdb took the public reads, trimmed them with fastp at Q25, ran MiXCR for clone calling and kept in-frame beta chains. Each CDR3 protein appears once, grouped with its most common genes and DNA. This sample comprises around 820,000 distinct CDR3 sequences, more than 20% of them detected only once. The ten largest clones represent approximately 4% of the sample. The sample was also reused in another study, on T cells of mothers and their children.

What was sequenced was blood. These receptor sequences come from a boy aged 5-17 years in good health.

This clonotype has at least ten counts. The chain recombines TRBV20-1 with TRBJ2-7; D remains ambiguous. CDR1 DFQATT and CDR2 SNEGSKA come from the germline V gene (reference sequence). This CDR3 region has 12 residues. Deletions cut 0 bases from V and 4 bases from J, with 7 bases between. The CDR3 is CSARDSDYEQYF. The CDR3 DNA sequence: TGCAGTGCTAGAGATTCGGATTACGAGCAGTACTTC.

The chain uses TRBV5-1 and TRBJ1-3; D may be TRBD1 (5 bases). The CDR3 runs to 16 residues. Germline CDR1 reads SGHRS; CDR2 reads YFSETQ. With 0 bases removed from V and 0 bases from J, the gap between germline ends came to 10 bases. The CDR3 loop reads CASSLGGTASGNTIYF. Here the CDR3 DNA reads TGCGCCAGCAGCTTGGGAGGGACGGCCTCTGGAAACACCATATATTTT. The whole variable domain, filled in from reference TRBV5-1 and TRBJ1-3, reads KAGVTQTPRYLIKTRGQQVTLSCSPISGHRSVSWYQQTPGQGLQFLFEYFSETQRNKGNFPGRFSGRQFSNSRSEMNVSTLELGDSALYLCASSLGGTASGNTIYFGEGSWLTVV.

This clonotype was seen only a few times. CDR3 bases: TGCAGTGCTAGATTGGGCGGGGGGCCTTACAATGAGCAGTTCTTC. It specifies CSARLGGGPYNEQFF. The V and J genes are TRBV20-1 and TRBJ2-1; TRBD2 matches 8 bases. Trimming at V came to 2 bases and at J to 4 bases, leaving 7 bases not matched to a gene. Germline values: CDR1 DFQATT, CDR2 SNEGSKA (reference sequence). This CDR3 region has 15 residues.

This clonotype appeared a few times. The CDR3 does not end in the conserved phenylalanine or tryptophan, so this is likely a read error. The rearrangement uses TRBV28 and TRBJ2-7; the match to TRBD1 covers 9 bases. The V gene end was trimmed by 3 bases and the J gene end by 3 bases; junction bases not matched to a gene: 6. The CDR3 extends over 15 amino acids. The germline V gene has CDR1 MDHEN and CDR2 SYDVKM. This CDR3 reads CASSFLDRGYYEQYS. The DNA of the CDR3 is TGTGCCAGCAGTTTTCTGGACAGGGGCTACTACGAGCAGTACTCC.

The genes are TRBV7-9 and TRBJ2-1, with TRBD2 matching 15 bases. The germline V gene encodes CDR1 SEHNR and CDR2 FQNEAQ (reference sequence). V shed 4 bases, J shed 8 bases, and the junction held 6 bases outside the gene matches. This CDR3 is 16 amino acids long. CDR3 nucleotides: TGTGCCAGCAGCTCCTGGACTAGCGGGAGGGTCCATGAGCAGTTCTTC. Its translation: CASSSWTSGRVHEQFF.

DNA of the CDR3: TGTGCCAGCAGCCCGAGCCCGACGAATTTGGGCGGCTACACCTTC. Translating it yields CASSPSPTNLGGYTF. The gene calls are TRBV3-1 and TRBJ1-2; no firm D call. V was pared by 4 bases and J by 8 bases, with 20 bases between. The CDR3 contains 15 residues. CDR1 and CDR2 (germline): LGHDT, YNNKEL (reference sequence).

This clonotype was seen repeatedly, ten times or more. The chain combines TRBV7-2 with TRBJ1-4; a weak D match, TRBD1 (6 bases). Germline V lookup: CDR1 SGHTA, CDR2 FQGNSA. The CDR3 contains 17 residues. The germline V and J ends were trimmed by 7 bases and 0 bases, with 18 bases remaining between them. The CDR3 here is CASTGRGTLATNEKLFF. The CDR3 nucleotides are TGTGCCAGCACAGGGAGGGGGACACTAGCAACTAATGAAAAACTGTTTTTT. Using reference TRBV7-2 and TRBJ1-4 for the parts outside the CDR3, the full variable domain is GAGVSQSPSNKVTEKGKDVELRCDPISGHTALYWYRQSLGQGLEFLIYFQGNSAPDKSGLPSDRFSAERTGGSVSTLTIQRTQQEDSAVYLCASTGRGTLATNEKLFFGSGTQLSVL.

Only a few counts were recorded for this clonotype. This rearrangement joins TRBV7-9 to TRBJ2-1; a possible D gene is TRBD2 (5 bases). The J call may be mistaken, given a closer DNA end match to TRBJ2-7. The length of the CDR3 is 14 residues. The germline CDR1 and CDR2 sequences are SEHNR and FQNEAQ (reference sequence). The CDR3 region is CASSSNSEGYEQYF. CDR3 nucleotides: TGTGCCAGCAGCTCAAACAGTGAGGGCTACGAGCAGTACTTC.

The J gene is TRBJ2-7, the V gene TRBV20-1; a possible D gene is TRBD2 (6 bases). V was clipped by 0 bases and J by 4 bases, with 16 bases between them. The CDR3 consists of 15 residues. CDR1 is DFQATT and CDR2 is SNEGSKA in the germline V gene (reference sequence). Here the CDR3 DNA reads TGCAGTGCTAGAGATTTATCTCGGGGGACTTACGAGCAGTACTTC. It translates to CSARDLSRGTYEQYF.

A few counts support this clonotype. This chain links TRBV27 with TRBJ2-2; the match to TRBD2 covers 9 bases. Looked up from germline, CDR1 is MNHEY and CDR2 is SMNVEV (reference sequence). With 5 bases clipped from V and 5 bases from J, the junction kept 6 bases outside the gene matches. The CDR3 is 15 residues long. The CDR3 here is CASSPLAGITGELFF. Here the CDR3 DNA reads TGTGCCAGCAGTCCTCTAGCGGGGATTACCGGGGAGCTGTTTTTT.

This clonotype appeared a few times. This rearrangement joins TRBV15 to TRBJ2-5; 8 bases are a match to TRBD2. The assigned J gene may be wrong: the sequence end matches TRBJ2-1 better. The CDR3 length is 14 residues. Germline values: CDR1 LNHNV, CDR2 YYDKDF (reference sequence). The CDR3 DNA reads TGTGCCACCAGCAGAGATCTGAGCGGGGGCGAGCAGTTCTTC. This encodes CATSRDLSGGEQFF.

The rearrangement joins TRBV7-9 to TRBJ2-7; 12 positions match TRBD1. V lost 5 bases to trimming and J lost 5 bases; unmatched junction nucleotides: 4. Germline values: CDR1 SEHNR, CDR2 FQNEAQ (reference sequence). The length of the CDR3 is 14 residues. The CDR3 spells CASSPGQGANEQYF. The CDR3 region has the DNA TGTGCCAGCAGCCCGGGACAGGGGGCAAACGAGCAGTACTTC.

The chain employs TRBV29-1 and TRBJ2-7; D uncertain. Per the germline V gene, CDR1 is SQVTM and CDR2 is ANQGSEA. Trimming removed 6 bases at V and 2 bases at J, with 11 bases between. This CDR3 comprises 12 residues. The CDR3 sequence: CSVTTHTYEQYF. The CDR3 DNA reads as TGCAGCGTGACGACACATACCTACGAGCAGTACTTC.

This clonotype appeared a few times. The genes are TRBV5-1 and TRBJ2-3; 7 bases line up with TRBD1. Germline V gene data show CDR1 as SGHRS and CDR2 as YFSETQ. V trimming: 0 bases; J trimming: 2 bases; junction bases outside the gene matches: 3. The CDR3 is 15 residues long. This CDR3 reads CASSLEGGFTDTQYF. The CDR3, as DNA: TGCGCCAGCAGCTTGGAAGGGGGCTTCACAGATACGCAGTATTTT. Full variable domain (rest looked up from reference TRBV5-1 and TRBJ2-3): KAGVTQTPRYLIKTRGQQVTLSCSPISGHRSVSWYQQTPGQGLQFLFEYFSETQRNKGNFPGRFSGRQFSNSRSEMNVSTLELGDSALYLCASSLEGGFTDTQYFGPGTRLTVL.

This clonotype has more than one count but fewer than ten. This chain links TRBV6-5 with TRBJ1-5, with a tentative D call TRBD1 (5 bases). This CDR3 is built from 17 residues. Germline V lookup: CDR1 MNHEY, CDR2 SVGAGI. The germline V and J ends were trimmed by 1 base and 5 bases, with 18 bases remaining between them. The chain's CDR3 is CASSYLPNGRGDQPQHF. The CDR3 nucleotides are TGTGCCAGCAGTTACTTGCCCAACGGGCGAGGGGATCAGCCCCAGCATTTT.

This chain uses TRBV27 with TRBJ2-1, with a weak D call TRBD2 (7 bases). Germline V gives CDR1 MNHEY, CDR2 SMNVEV (reference sequence). V was pared by 2 bases and J by 1 base, with 12 bases between. This CDR3 has 16 amino acids. This chain's CDR3 is CASSLRGARSYNEQFF. Written as DNA, the CDR3 is TGTGCCAGCAGTTTACGGGGGGCCAGGTCCTACAATGAGCAGTTCTTC.

This chain joins TRBV2 and TRBJ2-5; tentatively, D is TRBD1 (6 bases). The CDR3 runs 16 residues. With 4 bases removed from V and 5 bases from J, the gap between germline ends came to 20 bases. In germline, CDR1 is SNHLY, CDR2 FYNNEI. This CDR3 reads CASSGGTPKGEETQYF. In DNA form, the CDR3 reads TGTGCCAGCAGTGGTGGGACACCCAAAGGAGAGGAGACCCAGTACTTC.

V usage is TRBV4-3 and J usage is TRBJ2-5; 7 bases map to TRBD2. Germline V lookup: CDR1 LGHNA, CDR2 YSLEER. The CDR3 spans 15 residues. The J segment lost 1 base and the V segment lost 1 base, leaving 3 bases of the junction unmatched. CDR3 residues: CASSQALAAQETQYF. Here the CDR3 DNA reads TGCGCCAGCAGCCAAGCGCTAGCGGCCCAAGAGACCCAGTACTTC.

This clonotype came up a few times. The J gene is TRBJ2-5, the V gene TRBV4-3; D is unclear. Germline loops: CDR1 LGHNA, CDR2 YSLEER. The CDR3 is 16 amino acids. Trimming cost V 0 bases and J 1 base, with 12 bases left between them. The CDR3 spells CASSQETGRLQETQYF. CDR3 sequence (DNA): TGCGCCAGCAGCCAAGAAACTGGACGGCTCCAAGAGACCCAGTACTTC.

The rearrangement links TRBV20-1 to TRBJ2-7, with D unresolved. Trimming left V 6 bases short and J 7 bases short, with 13 bases between. CDR1 is DFQATT, CDR2 SNEGSKA, per germline (reference sequence). The CDR3 runs 11 residues. Here the CDR3 reads CSAPARWEQYF. In DNA form, the CDR3 reads TGCAGTGCCCCGGCGAGATGGGAGCAGTACTTC.

V usage is TRBV12-5 and J usage is TRBJ2-3; tentatively, D is TRBD1 (7 bases). This CDR3 comprises 16 residues. Germline CDR1 and CDR2: LGHNT and FRNRAP. The V gene lost 5 bases and the J gene lost 3 bases, with 18 bases spanning the gap. As DNA, the CDR3 is TGTGCTAGTGGTATGGATCAGGGGGGTGGAACAGATACGCAGTATTTT. Translated, it gives CASGMDQGGGTDTQYF.

The chain links TRBV7-9 to TRBJ2-5; 9 positions match TRBD1. The assigned J gene may be wrong: the sequence end matches TRBJ2-7 better. This CDR3 is 14 amino acids long. Germline V lookup: CDR1 SEHNR, CDR2 FQNEAQ (reference sequence). This CDR3 is CASSSGTGLREQYF. CDR3 nucleotide sequence: TGTGCCAGCAGCTCCGGGACAGGGTTACGCGAGCAGTACTTC.

This clonotype was seen more than once but under ten times. The rearrangement joins TRBV12-3 or TRBV12-4 to TRBJ1-6; D gene uncertain. The V end was cut by 2 bases, the J end by 3 bases, with 14 bases between. There are 17 residues in the CDR3. CDR3 protein: CASSLMGAAVYNSPLHF. CDR3 sequence (DNA): TGTGCCAGCAGTTTAATGGGTGCGGCAGTCTATAATTCACCCCTCCACTTT.

V usage is TRBV20-1 and J usage is TRBJ1-1, with no clear D. This CDR3 comprises 13 residues. V was clipped by 0 bases and J by 7 bases, with 12 bases between them. Germline values: CDR1 DFQATT, CDR2 SNEGSKA (reference sequence). CDR3 residues: CSARDWEEGEAFF. The CDR3 nucleotides read TGCAGTGCTAGAGATTGGGAGGAGGGTGAAGCTTTCTTT.

This clonotype was observed a handful of times. The V gene is TRBV4-2, the J gene TRBJ1-3, with D perhaps TRBD1 (6 bases). CDR1 is LGHNA and CDR2 is YNFKEQ in the germline V gene. The germline V and J ends were trimmed by 4 bases and 3 bases, with 16 bases remaining between them. The CDR3 totals 16 residues. In DNA form, the CDR3 reads TGTGCCAGCAGCCCTTGGGACACGGAGATTGGAAACACCATATATTTT. It yields the protein CASSPWDTEIGNTIYF.

This clonotype was found a few times. The chain couples TRBV6-5 to TRBJ2-1, with TRBD1 identical over 10 bases. The CDR3 extends over 14 amino acids. The trim removed 8 bases at V and 3 bases at J, leaving 4 bases unmatched. Germline CDR1 MNHEY, CDR2 SVGAGI. In nucleotides, the CDR3 is TGTGCCAGCTGGACAGGGGGTCGCTACAATGAGCAGTTCTTC. It codes for CASWTGGRYNEQFF.